The 17 T cell receptor beta chains given below trace back to one sample, sequenced in a study of breast tumors, draining lymph nodes, adjacent tissues. Axillary draining lymph nodes of breast cancer patients supplied the node samples. Using its own MiXCR run on the multiplex PCR reads, TCRdb lists one record per CDR3 protein. The repertoire consists of 150,000 to 200,000 distinct CDR3 sequences, with approximately 33% occurring once and the leading ten covering around 4%. Sequencing was carried out using axillary lymph node tissue. The receptors were gathered from a female donor with breast cancer. Some clones in this sample may be carry-over from other donors' samples.

V usage is TRBV7-3 and J usage is TRBJ1-1; D call uncertain. CDR1 is SGHTA, CDR2 FQGTGA, per germline. The CDR3 has 14 residues. V gave up 6 bases and J gave up 1 base, with 12 bases separating them. CDR3 sequence: CASSLEPSNTEAFF. The CDR3 DNA sequence: TGTGCCAGCAGTTTGGAACCCTCGAACACTGAAGCTTTCTTT. The complete variable domain, with remaining parts taken from reference TRBV7-3 and TRBJ1-1, reads GAGVSQTPSNKVTEKGKYVELRCDPISGHTALYWYRQSLGQGPEFLIYFQGTGAADDSGLPNDRFFAVRPEGSVSTLKIQRTERGDSAVYLCASSLEPSNTEAFFGQGTRLTVV.

The chain is built from TRBV7-9 and TRBJ2-5, with 13 bases fitting TRBD2. This CDR3 region has 18 residues. From germline, CDR1 is SEHNR and CDR2 FQNEAQ (reference sequence). V shed 6 bases and J 3 bases; nucleotides not matched to a gene: 13. The CDR3 nucleotides are TGTGCCAGCAGTTTCCCCCTACTAGCGGGGGGGGAGAAAGAGACCCAGTACTTC. It encodes CASSFPLLAGGEKETQYF.

A note on this clonotype: A read error may be the cause here, since a much bigger clone is one base away. J is TRBJ2-5 and V is TRBV7-9; 12 bases are shared with TRBD2. This CDR3 contains 15 residues. The germline CDR1 and CDR2 sequences are SEHNR and FQNEAQ (reference sequence). The CDR3 DNA sequence: TGTGCCAGCAGCTTCGAACTAGCGGGAGGAGAGACCCAGCACTTC. Translated: CASSFELAGGETQHF.

This sequence joins TRBV12-3 or TRBV12-4 and TRBJ1-5; D uncertain. The CDR3 runs 14 residues. Trimming cost V 3 bases and J 4 bases, with 10 bases left between them. In DNA form, the CDR3 reads TGTGCCAGCAGTTTCGGACCCTTTAATCAGCCCCAGCATTTT. It codes for CASSFGPFNQPQHF.

As for this clonotype: This may be a read error, as it is one base from a much larger clone. The conserved phenylalanine or tryptophan normally closing the CDR3 is absent here, so this likely arose from a read error. The J gene is TRBJ1-2, the V gene TRBV14, with D tentatively TRBD1 (5 bases). The CDR3 extends over 13 amino acids. The germline V gene has CDR1 SGHDN and CDR2 FVKESK. V shed 1 base and J shed 6 bases, with 9 bases lying between them. The CDR3 reads CASSQAAGNGYTS. DNA of the CDR3: TGTGCCAGCAGCCAAGCGGCAGGGAATGGCTACACCTCC.

The V call is TRBV5-1, the J call TRBJ1-5, with D maybe TRBD1 (5 bases). V was trimmed by 2 bases and J by 11 bases, leaving 23 bases between them. The CDR3 runs to 16 residues. Germline V gene sequence: CDR1 SGHRS, CDR2 YFSETQ. CDR3 sequence (DNA): TGCGCCAGCAGCTTAACGGGGACGGTACAAGAAGAGACCCAGCATTTT. Its translation: CASSLTGTVQEETQHF.

Details on this clonotype: This may be a read error: a much more frequent sequence differs by one nucleotide. The CDR3 region is CAGSPRGQQTTDTQYF. As DNA, the CDR3 is TGTGCCGGCTCACCACGCGGACAGCAGACCACAGATACGCAGTATTTT. The rearrangement links TRBV18 to TRBJ2-3, with D possibly being TRBD1 (6 bases). Germline-derived CDR1 and CDR2 are KGHSH and LQKENI. The CDR3 spans 16 residues.

The chain is built from TRBV20-1 and TRBJ1-2; 9 bases map to TRBD1. Germline assignment: CDR1 DFQATT and CDR2 SNEGSKA (reference sequence). V lost 0 bases to trimming and J lost 8 bases; unmatched junction nucleotides: 4. This CDR3 region has 13 residues. The CDR3 sequence: CSARDGGQGGYTF. DNA of the CDR3: TGCAGTGCTAGAGATGGTGGACAGGGGGGCTACACCTTC.

A remark on this clonotype: This may be a read error, as it is one base from a much larger clone. The V and J genes are TRBV9 and TRBJ1-3, with a possible D match to TRBD1 (6 bases). Per germline, CDR1 SGDLS and CDR2 YYNGEE. The CDR3 loop spans 15 amino acids. DNA for the CDR3: TGTGCCAGCAGCGAAGGGGGAAACTCTGGAAACACCGTATATTTT. Its translation is CASSEGGNSGNTVYF.

The CDR3 DNA follows: TGTGCCAGCAGTCCAGGCGGAACGGGAGCACCCTACAATGAGCAGTTCTTC. It is translated as CASSPGGTGAPYNEQFF. The chain is built from TRBV13 and TRBJ2-1; TRBD2 is a possible D gene (6 bases). Trimming removed 6 bases from V and 2 bases from J, with 20 bases in between. The CDR3 is 17 residues long. From germline, CDR1 is PRHDT and CDR2 FYEKMQ (reference sequence).

Regarding this clonotype: A much larger clone differs from this one at a single base, so this may be a read error. The chain employs TRBV3-1 and TRBJ2-3; the D is unclear. Per the germline V gene, CDR1 is LGHDT and CDR2 is YNNKEL (reference sequence). The V and J ends lost 1 base and 7 bases respectively, with 3 bases between them. CDR3 length: 11 amino acids. The CDR3 reads CASSQGHTQYF. The CDR3 nucleotides are TGTGCCAGCAGCCAAGGACATACGCAGTATTTT.

This clonotype was observed a few times. A single base separates this from a much larger clone, so it may be a read error. The rearrangement links TRBV14 to TRBJ2-7, with 9 bases lining up with TRBD1. CDR1 and CDR2 (germline): SGHDN, FVKESK. The CDR3 has 17 amino acids. After removal of 0 bases from V and 6 bases from J, the junction contained 12 bases not matched to a gene. As DNA, the CDR3 is TGTGCCAGCAGCCAAGATTTATTGACAGGGGGTTTCCCCGAGCAGTACTTC. Encoded protein: CASSQDLLTGGFPEQYF.

V is TRBV29-1 and J is TRBJ1-2; D gene uncertain. The germline gives CDR1 SQVTM, CDR2 ANQGSEA. The CDR3 sequence is 13 residues long. V lost 4 bases and J lost 2, with 11 bases in between. The CDR3 sequence is CSVVYATNYGYTF. DNA of the CDR3: TGCAGCGTTGTATATGCAACGAACTATGGCTACACCTTC. The complete variable domain, with remaining parts taken from reference TRBV29-1 and TRBJ1-2, reads SAVISQKPSRDICQRGTSLTIQCQVDSQVTMMFWYRQQPGQSLTLIATANQGSEATYESGFVIDKFPISRPNLTFSTLTVSNMSPEDSSIYLCSVVYATNYGYTFGSGTRLTVV.

This clonotype has a single count. One end of the junction varies from germline; a read error may be responsible. V gene TRBV15 combines with J gene TRBJ1-4; TRBD1 aligns across 11 bases. This CDR3 is 16 amino acids long. Germline V CDR1 and CDR2: LNHNV, YYDKDF (reference sequence). In DNA form, the CDR3 reads TGTGCCACCAGCAGAGATGGGGACAGGGGGAATGAAAGACTGTTTTTT. Encoded protein: CATSRDGDRGNERLFF.

A word on this clonotype: The junction shows a germline mismatch at one end, possibly a read error. The rearrangement joins TRBV2 to TRBJ1-5; D is uncertain. There are 14 residues in the CDR3. Germline V gives CDR1 SNHLY, CDR2 FYNNEI. The CDR3 DNA is TGTGCCAGCACAACTAGCGGGGTCAATCAGCCCCAGCGTTTT. This sequence encodes CASTTSGVNQPQRF.

At least ten counts were recorded for this clonotype. This chain's CDR3 is CASSPDRGSPYEQYF. The CDR3 DNA follows: TGCGCCAGCAGCCCAGATAGGGGGTCGCCGTACGAGCAGTACTTC. The chain is built from TRBV4-1 and TRBJ2-7; D is perhaps TRBD1 (6 bases). The CDR3 runs 15 residues. Germline-derived CDR1 and CDR2 are MGHRA and YSYEKL. V lost 4 bases and J lost 4, with 17 bases in between.

In this sample, this clonotype turned up many times. One end of the junction does not line up with germline, which may come from a read error. This chain links TRBV20-1 with TRBJ1-5; D gene ambiguous. The V gene's germline CDR1 is DFQATT and CDR2 SNEGSKA (reference sequence). The CDR3 consists of 16 residues. The CDR3 reads CSARARISGSNQPQHF. In DNA form, the CDR3 reads TGCAGTGCCAGAGCCCGAATTTCCGGTTCGAACCAGCCCCAGCATTTT.